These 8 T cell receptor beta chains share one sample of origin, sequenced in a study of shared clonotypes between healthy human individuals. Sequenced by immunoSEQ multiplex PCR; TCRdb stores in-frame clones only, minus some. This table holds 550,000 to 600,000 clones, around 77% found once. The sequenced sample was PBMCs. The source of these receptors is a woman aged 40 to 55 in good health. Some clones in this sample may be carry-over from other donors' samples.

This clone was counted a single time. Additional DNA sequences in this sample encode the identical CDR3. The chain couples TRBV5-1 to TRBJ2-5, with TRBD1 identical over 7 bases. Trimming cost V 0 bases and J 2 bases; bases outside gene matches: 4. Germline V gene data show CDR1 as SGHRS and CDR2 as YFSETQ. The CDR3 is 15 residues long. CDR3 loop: CASSLEGASQETQYF. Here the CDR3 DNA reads TGCGCCAGCAGCTTGGAGGGGGCCTCACAAGAGACCCAGTACTTC.

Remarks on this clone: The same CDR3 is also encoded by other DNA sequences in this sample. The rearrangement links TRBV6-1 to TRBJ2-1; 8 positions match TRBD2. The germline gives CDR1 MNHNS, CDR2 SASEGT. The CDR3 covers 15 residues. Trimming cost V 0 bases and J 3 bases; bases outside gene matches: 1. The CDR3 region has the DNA TGTGCCAGCAGTGAAGCGAGCGGGAGCTACAATGAGCAGTTCTTC. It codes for CASSEASGSYNEQFF.

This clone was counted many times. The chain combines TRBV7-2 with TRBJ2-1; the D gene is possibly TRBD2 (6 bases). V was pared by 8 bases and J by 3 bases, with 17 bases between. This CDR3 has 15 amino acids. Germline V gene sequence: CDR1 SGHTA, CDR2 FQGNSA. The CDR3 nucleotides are TGTGCCAGCTCTTTTCTCCGGGACTTCTACAATGAGCAGTTCTTC. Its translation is CASSFLRDFYNEQFF.

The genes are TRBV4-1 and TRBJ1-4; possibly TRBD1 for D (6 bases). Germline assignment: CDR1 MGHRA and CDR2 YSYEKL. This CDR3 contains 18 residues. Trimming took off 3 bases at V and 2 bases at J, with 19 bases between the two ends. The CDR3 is CASSQRDISTTTNEKLFF. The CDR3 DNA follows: TGCGCCAGCAGCCAGCGGGACATCTCAACTACTACTAATGAAAAACTGTTTTTT.

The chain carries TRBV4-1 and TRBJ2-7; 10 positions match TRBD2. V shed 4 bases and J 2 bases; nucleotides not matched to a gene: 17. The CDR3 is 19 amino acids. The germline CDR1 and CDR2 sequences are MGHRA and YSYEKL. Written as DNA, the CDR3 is TGCGCCAGCAGCCTCCTTCGGGGTGTTAGCGGGGGGAGAACCTACGAGCAGTACTTC. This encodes CASSLLRGVSGGRTYEQYF.

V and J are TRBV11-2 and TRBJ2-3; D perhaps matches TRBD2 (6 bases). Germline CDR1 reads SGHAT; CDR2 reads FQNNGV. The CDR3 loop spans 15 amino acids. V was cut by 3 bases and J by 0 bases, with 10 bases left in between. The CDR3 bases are TGTGCCAGCAGCTTTTTCGGGACTAGCACAGATACGCAGTATTTT. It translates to CASSFFGTSTDTQYF.

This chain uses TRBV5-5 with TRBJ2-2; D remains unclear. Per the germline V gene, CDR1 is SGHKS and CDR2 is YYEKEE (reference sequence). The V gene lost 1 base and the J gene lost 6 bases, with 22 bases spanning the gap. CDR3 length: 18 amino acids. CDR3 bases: TGTGCCAGCAGCTTGTCGTCAGCTACAGTATCTTTCTCCGGGGAGCTGTTTTTT. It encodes CASSLSSATVSFSGELFF.

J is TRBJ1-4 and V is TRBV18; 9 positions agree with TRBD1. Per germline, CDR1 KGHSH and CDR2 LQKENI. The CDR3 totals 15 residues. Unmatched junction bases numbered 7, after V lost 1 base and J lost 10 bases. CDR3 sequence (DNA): TGTGCCAGCTCACCACGGTCACAGGGGGCGGGAAAACTGTTTTTT. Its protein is CASSPRSQGAGKLFF.